This TCR beta chain was observed in a study of control samples from healthy donors and cancer patients (TCRdb year 2020). The germline V gene gives CDR1 as MNHEY and CDR2 as SVGEGT. From the cysteine through the phenylalanine, the CDR3 covers 16 amino acids. CDR3 DNA is the only sequence kept; it has 48 bases, read in frame from the first base. V loses 4 bases at its end and J loses 1 base; junction bases beyond the gene matches: 6. The method behind the library was the immunoSEQ multiplex PCR assay. As stored in TCRdb, this immuneACCESS dataset retains in-frame rearrangements with V and J assigned. A fraction of the clones does not appear; measured against another copy, unresolved V genes explain less than half of the discrepancy, and the remainder lacks a known reason. Here the sample has 390,000 or so clones; 80% to 95% occur a single time. The top ten clonotypes cover just under 6.5% of the sample.

Points on this clone: Its antigen is currently not known. Base-call qualities are not available, and no considerably larger clone is one nucleotide away.

The chain was built from TRBV6-2 or TRBV6-3 and TRBJ2-1; TRBD2 agrees with 8 junctional bases. This TCR was sampled from a man aged 35 to 55 with head and neck cancer. The specimen sequenced was PBMCs. In nucleotide form, the sequence is TGTGCCAGCAGTTTCAGGACGGGAGGGTCCTACAATGAGCAGTTCTTC. It translates as CASSFRTGGSYNEQFF.